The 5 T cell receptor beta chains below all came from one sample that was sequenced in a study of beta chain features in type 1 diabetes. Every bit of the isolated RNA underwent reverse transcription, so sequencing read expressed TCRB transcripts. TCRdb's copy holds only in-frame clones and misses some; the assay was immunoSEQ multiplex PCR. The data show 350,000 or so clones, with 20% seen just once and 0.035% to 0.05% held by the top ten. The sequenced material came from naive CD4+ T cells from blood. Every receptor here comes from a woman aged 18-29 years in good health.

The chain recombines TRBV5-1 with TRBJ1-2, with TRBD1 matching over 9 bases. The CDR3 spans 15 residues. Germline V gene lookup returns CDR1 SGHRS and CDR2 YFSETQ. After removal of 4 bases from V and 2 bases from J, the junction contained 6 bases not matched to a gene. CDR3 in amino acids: CASSESGTGNYGYTF. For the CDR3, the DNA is TGCGCCAGCAGCGAGAGTGGGACAGGGAACTATGGCTACACCTTC.

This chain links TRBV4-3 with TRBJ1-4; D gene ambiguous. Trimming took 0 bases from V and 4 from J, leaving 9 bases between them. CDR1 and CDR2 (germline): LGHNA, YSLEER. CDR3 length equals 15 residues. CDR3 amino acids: CASSQDMAHNEKLFF. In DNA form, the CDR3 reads TGCGCCAGCAGCCAAGATATGGCTCATAATGAAAAACTGTTTTTT.

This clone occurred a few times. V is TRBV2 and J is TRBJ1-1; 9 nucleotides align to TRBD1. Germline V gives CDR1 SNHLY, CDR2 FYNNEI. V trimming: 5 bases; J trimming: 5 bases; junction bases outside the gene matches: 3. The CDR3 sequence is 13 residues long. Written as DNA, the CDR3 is TGTGCCAGCAGTTGGACAGGGGTAACTGAAGCTTTCTTT. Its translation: CASSWTGVTEAFF. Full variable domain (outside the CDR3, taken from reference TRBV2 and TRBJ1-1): EPEVTQTPSHQVTQMGQEVILRCVPISNHLYFYWYRQILGQKVEFLVSFYNNEISEKSEIFDDQFSVERPDGSNFTLKIRSTKLEDSAMYFCASSWTGVTEAFFGQGTRLTVV.

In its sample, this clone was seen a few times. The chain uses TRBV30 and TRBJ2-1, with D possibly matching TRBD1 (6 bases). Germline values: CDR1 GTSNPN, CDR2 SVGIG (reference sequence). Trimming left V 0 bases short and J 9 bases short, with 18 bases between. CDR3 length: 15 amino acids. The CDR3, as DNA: TGTGCCTGGAGTGTACTCCCAGGGGCGAACGCTGAGCAGTTCTTC. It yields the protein CAWSVLPGANAEQFF.

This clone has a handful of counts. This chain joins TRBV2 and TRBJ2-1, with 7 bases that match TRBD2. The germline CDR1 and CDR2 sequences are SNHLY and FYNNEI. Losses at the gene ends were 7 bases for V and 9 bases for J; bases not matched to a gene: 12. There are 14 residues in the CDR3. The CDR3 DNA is TGTGCCAGCATCGGGGTTACGGGGGAGGGTGAGCAGTTCTTC. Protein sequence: CASIGVTGEGEQFF.